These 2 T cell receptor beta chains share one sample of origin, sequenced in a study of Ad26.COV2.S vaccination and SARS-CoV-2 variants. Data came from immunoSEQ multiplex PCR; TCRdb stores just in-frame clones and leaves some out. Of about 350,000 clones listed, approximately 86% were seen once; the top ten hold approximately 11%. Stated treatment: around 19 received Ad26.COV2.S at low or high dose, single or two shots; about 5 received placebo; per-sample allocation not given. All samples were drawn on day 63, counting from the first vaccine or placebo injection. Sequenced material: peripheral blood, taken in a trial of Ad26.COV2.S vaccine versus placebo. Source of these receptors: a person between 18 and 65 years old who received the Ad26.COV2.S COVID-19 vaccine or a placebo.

The CDR3 region is CASSPARDSFQPQHF. The CDR3, as DNA: TGCGCCAGCAGCCCCGCGAGGGACAGCTTTCAGCCCCAGCATTTT. V gene TRBV4-1 combines with J gene TRBJ1-5, with TRBD1 matching over 7 bases. The V gene end was trimmed by 4 bases and the J gene end by 6 bases; junction bases not matched to a gene: 9. Germline V gives CDR1 MGHRA, CDR2 YSYEKL. The CDR3 spans 15 residues.

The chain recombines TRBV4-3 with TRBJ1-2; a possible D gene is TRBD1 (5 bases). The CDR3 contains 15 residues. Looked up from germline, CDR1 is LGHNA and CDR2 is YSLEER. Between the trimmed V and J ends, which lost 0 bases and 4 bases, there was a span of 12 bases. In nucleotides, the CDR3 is TGCGCCAGCAGCCAAGACCGGGGCACAGTCTATGGCTACACCTTC. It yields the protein CASSQDRGTVYGYTF.